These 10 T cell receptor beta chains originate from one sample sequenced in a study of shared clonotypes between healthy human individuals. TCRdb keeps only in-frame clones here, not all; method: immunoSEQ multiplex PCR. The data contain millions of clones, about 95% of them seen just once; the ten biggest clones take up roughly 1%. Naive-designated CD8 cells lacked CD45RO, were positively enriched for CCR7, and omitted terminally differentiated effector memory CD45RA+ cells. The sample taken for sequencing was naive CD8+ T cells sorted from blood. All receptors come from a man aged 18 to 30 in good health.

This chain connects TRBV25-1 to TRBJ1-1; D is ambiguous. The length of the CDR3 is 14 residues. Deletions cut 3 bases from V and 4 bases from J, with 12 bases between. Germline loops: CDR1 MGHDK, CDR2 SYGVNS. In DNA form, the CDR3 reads TGTGCCAGCAGTGATCTCTCGGGGATCACTGAAGCTTTCTTT. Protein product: CASSDLSGITEAFF.

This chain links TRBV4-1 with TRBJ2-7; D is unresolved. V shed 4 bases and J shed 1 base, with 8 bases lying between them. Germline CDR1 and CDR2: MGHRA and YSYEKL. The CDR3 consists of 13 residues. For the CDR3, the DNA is TGCGCCAGCAGCCCCAAACTATCCTACGAGCAGTACTTC. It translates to CASSPKLSYEQYF.

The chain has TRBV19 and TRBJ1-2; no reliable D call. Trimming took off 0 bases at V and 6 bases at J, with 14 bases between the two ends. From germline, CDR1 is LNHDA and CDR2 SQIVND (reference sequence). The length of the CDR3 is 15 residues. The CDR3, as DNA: TGTGCCAGTAGTATAGATCTAGAAGTGGTGGATGGCTACACCTTC. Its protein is CASSIDLEVVDGYTF.

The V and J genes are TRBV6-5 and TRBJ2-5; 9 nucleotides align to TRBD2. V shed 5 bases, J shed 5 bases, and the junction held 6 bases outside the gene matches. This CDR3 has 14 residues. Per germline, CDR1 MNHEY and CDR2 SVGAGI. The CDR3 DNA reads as TGTGCCAGCAGTCTAGCGGGGCGAGGGGAGACCCAGTACTTC. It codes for CASSLAGRGETQYF.

Here the CDR3 reads CASSSRLQSYEQYF. CDR3 sequence (DNA): TGTGCCAGCAGTTCTCGACTGCAGTCCTACGAGCAGTACTTC. The V and J genes are TRBV28 and TRBJ2-7, with no clear D. Trimming took 4 bases from V and 1 from J, leaving 11 bases between them. The CDR3 spans 14 residues. The V gene's germline CDR1 is MDHEN and CDR2 SYDVKM. The entire variable domain, with the rest obtained from reference TRBV28 and TRBJ2-7, is as follows: DVKVTQSSRYLVKRTGEKVFLECVQDMDHENMFWYRQDPGLGLRLIYFSYDVKMKEKGDIPEGYSVSREKKERFSLILESASTNQTSMYLCASSSRLQSYEQYFGPGTRLTVT.

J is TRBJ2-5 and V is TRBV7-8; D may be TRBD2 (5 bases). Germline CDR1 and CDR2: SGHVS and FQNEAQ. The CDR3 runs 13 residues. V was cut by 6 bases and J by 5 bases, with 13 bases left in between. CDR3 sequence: CASSWPRGETQYF. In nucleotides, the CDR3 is TGTGCCAGCAGTTGGCCACGCGGGGAGACCCAGTACTTC.

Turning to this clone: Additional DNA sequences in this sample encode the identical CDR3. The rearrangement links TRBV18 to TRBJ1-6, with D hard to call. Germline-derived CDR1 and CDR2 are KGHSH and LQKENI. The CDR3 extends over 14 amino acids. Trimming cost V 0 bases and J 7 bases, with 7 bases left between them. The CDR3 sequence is CASSPPGPNSPLHF. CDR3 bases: TGTGCCAGCTCACCACCAGGGCCCAATTCACCCCTCCACTTT.

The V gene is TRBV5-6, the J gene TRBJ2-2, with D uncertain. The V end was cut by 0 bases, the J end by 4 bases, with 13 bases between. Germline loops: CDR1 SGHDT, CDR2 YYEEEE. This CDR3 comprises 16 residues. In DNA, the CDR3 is TGTGCCAGCAGCTTGGAGGCTAGTCGTCTCACCGGGGAGCTGTTTTTT. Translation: CASSLEASRLTGELFF.

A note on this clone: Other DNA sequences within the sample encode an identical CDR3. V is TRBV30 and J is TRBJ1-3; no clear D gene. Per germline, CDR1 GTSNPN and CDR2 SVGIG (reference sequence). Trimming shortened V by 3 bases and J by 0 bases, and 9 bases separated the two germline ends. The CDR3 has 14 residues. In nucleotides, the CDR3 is TGTGCCTGGAGCCCAGGTGTCTCTGGAAACACCATATATTTT. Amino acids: CAWSPGVSGNTIYF.

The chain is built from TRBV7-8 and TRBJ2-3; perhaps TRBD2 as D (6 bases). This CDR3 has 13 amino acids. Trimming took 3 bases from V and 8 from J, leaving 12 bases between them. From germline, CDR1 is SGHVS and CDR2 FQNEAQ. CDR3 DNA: TGTGCCAGCAGCTTGGGCGGGGACCCTACGCAGTATTTT. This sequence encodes CASSLGGDPTQYF.